This T cell receptor (beta chain) emerged from a study of OX40 agonist ivuxolimab in advanced cancers. Regarding the study as a whole: It was not determined which antigens were specifically recognized by the peripheral T cells that had undergone clonal expansion.

This CDR3 region has 16 residues. Sequenced by immunoSEQ multiplex PCR; TCRdb stores in-frame clones only, minus some. This table holds 77,000 or so clones, over 70% found once. This clone was recorded a few times. Its target is not known. This sample comprised CD4+ or CD8+ T cells sorted from blood, obtained in a trial of the OX40 agonist ivuxolimab. J is TRBJ1-6 and V is TRBV21-1; no DNA check was done on the table's D call, TRBD1. TRBV21-1 constitutes a pseudogene. This sequence originates from an adult with an advanced solid tumor such as melanoma, head and neck, liver or kidney cancer. CDR3 DNA sequence: TGTGCCAGCAGCAACAAGGGGATCTCCTATAATTCACCCCTCCACTTT. It yields the protein CASSNKGISYNSPLHF.